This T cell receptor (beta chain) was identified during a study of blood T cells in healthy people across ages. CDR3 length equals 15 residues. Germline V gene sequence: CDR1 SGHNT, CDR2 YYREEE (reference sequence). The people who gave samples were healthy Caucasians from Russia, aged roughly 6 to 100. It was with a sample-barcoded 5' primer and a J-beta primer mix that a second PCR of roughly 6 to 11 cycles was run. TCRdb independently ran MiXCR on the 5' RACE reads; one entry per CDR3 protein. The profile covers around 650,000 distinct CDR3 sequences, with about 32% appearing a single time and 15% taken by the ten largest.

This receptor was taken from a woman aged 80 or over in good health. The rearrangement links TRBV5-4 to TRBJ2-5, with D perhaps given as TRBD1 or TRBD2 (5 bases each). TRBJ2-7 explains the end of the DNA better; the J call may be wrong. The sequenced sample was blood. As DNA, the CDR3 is TGTGCCAGCAGCTTGGTGGGACGGGGCAGCTACGAGCAGTACTTC. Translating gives CASSLVGRGSYEQYF.